This T cell receptor beta chain is from a study of OX40 agonist ivuxolimab in advanced cancers. In the study overall: Prior checkpoint blockade (anti-PD-1, anti-PD-L1 or anti-CTLA-4) was permitted; around 39% had it.

V was shortened by 8 bases and J by 5 bases, with 16 bases between the two germline ends. The CDR3 sequence is 13 residues long. Looked up from germline, CDR1 is LNHDA and CDR2 is SQIVND (reference sequence). TCRdb's table, derived via immunoSEQ multiplex PCR, lists solely in-frame clones and lacks some. The sample has 90,000 to 120,000 clones; approximately 90% are singletons. By frequency in the sample, this clone is medium-sized. V and J are TRBV19 and TRBJ2-7; perhaps TRBD2 as D (5 bases). Specimen: CD4+ or CD8+ T cells sorted from blood, collected in a trial of the OX40 agonist ivuxolimab. This receptor was taken from an adult with an advanced solid tumor such as melanoma, head and neck, liver or kidney cancer. CDR3 bases: TGTGCCAGTCGTGGGAGTGGGCGACACGAGCAGTACTTC. Its protein product is CASRGSGRHEQYF.